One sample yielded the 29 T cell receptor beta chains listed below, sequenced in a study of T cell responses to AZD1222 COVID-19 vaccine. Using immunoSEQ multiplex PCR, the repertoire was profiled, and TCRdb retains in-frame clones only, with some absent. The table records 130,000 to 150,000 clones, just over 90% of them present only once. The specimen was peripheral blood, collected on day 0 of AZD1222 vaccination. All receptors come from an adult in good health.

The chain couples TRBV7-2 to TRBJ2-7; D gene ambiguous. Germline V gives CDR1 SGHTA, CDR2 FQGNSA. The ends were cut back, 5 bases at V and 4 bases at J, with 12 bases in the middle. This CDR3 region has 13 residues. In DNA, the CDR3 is TGTGCCAGCAGCCCAAGAGGTTGGTACGAGCAGTACTTC. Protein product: CASSPRGWYEQYF.

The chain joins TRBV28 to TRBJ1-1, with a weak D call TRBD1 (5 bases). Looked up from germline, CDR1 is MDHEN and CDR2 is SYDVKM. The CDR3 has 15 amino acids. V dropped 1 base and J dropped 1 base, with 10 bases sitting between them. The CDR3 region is CASSLYPGTNTEAFF. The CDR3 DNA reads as TGTGCCAGCAGTTTATATCCAGGGACGAACACTGAAGCTTTCTTT.

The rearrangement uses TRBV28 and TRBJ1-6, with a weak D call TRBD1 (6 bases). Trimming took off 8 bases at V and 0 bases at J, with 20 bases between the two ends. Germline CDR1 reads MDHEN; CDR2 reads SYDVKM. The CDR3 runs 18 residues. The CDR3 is CASGKGTGSGSYNSPLHF. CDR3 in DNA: TGTGCCAGCGGAAAGGGAACAGGGAGTGGCTCCTATAATTCACCCCTCCACTTT. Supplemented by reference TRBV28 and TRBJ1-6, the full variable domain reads DVKVTQSSRYLVKRTGEKVFLECVQDMDHENMFWYRQDPGLGLRLIYFSYDVKMKEKGDIPEGYSVSREKKERFSLILESASTNQTSMYLCASGKGTGSGSYNSPLHFGNGTRLTVT.

The CDR3 spells CASSPTDGRQETQYF. The DNA of the CDR3 is TGTGCCAGCAGCCCGACGGACGGAAGGCAAGAGACCCAGTACTTC. The chain uses TRBV27 and TRBJ2-5; D is ambiguous. CDR1 is MNHEY and CDR2 is SMNVEV in the germline V gene (reference sequence). The CDR3 consists of 15 residues. The V end lost 6 bases, the J end lost 2 bases, and 16 bases lay between the germline ends.

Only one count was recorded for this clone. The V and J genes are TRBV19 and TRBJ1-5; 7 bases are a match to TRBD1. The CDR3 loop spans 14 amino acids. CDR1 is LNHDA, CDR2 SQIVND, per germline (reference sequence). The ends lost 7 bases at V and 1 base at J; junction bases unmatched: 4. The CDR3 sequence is CASIGGGSNQPQHF. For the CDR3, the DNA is TGTGCCAGTATAGGAGGGGGCAGCAATCAGCCCCAGCATTTT.

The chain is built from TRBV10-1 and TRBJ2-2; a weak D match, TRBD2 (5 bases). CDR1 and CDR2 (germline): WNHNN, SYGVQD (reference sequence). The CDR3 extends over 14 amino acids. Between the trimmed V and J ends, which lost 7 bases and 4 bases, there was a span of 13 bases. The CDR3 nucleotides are TGCGCCAGCAACCCGGACGGGGTCACCGGGGAGCTGTTTTTT. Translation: CASNPDGVTGELFF.

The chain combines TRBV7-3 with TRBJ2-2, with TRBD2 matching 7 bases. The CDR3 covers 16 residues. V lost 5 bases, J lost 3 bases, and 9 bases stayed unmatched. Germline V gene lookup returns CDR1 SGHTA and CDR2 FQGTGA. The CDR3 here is CASSSSAGVDTGELFF. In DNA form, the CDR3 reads TGTGCCAGCAGCAGTAGTGCGGGGGTTGACACCGGGGAGCTGTTTTTT.

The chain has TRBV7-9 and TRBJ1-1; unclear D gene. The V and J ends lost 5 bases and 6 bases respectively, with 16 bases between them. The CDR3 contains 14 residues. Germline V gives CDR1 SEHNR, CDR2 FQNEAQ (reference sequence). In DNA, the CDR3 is TGTGCCAGCAGCGTGGTTCAGGTTCTCGCTGAAGCTTTCTTT. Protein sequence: CASSVVQVLAEAFF.

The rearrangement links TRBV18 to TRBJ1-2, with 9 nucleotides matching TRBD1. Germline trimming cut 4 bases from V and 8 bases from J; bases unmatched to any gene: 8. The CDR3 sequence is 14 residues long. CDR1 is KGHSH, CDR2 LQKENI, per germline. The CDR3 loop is CASSHGTGWLGYTF. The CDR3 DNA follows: TGTGCCAGCTCACATGGGACAGGGTGGTTGGGCTACACCTTC.

The CDR3 protein is CASSYRQGRTANYGYTF. CDR3 bases: TGTGCCAGCAGTTACCGTCAGGGGCGAACTGCGAACTATGGCTACACCTTC. The V call is TRBV6-2 or TRBV6-3, the J call TRBJ1-2; D is possibly TRBD1 (6 bases). Germline CDR1 is MNHEY and CDR2 is SVGEGT. The CDR3 runs to 17 residues. Trimming left V 2 bases short and J 2 bases short, with 18 bases between.

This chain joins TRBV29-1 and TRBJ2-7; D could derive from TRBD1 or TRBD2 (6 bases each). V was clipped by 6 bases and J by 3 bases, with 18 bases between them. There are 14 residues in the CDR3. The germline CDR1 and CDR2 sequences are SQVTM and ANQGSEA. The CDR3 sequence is CSVIYGGIGYEQYF. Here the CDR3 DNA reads TGCAGCGTGATTTACGGGGGCATAGGCTACGAGCAGTACTTC.

For the CDR3, the DNA is TGTGCCAGTGGACAGGGGGCGGAAACTGAAGCTTTCTTT. This sequence encodes CASGQGAETEAFF. The V gene is TRBV6-5, the J gene TRBJ1-1; 11 bases agree with TRBD1. CDR3 size: 13 residues. Germline V CDR1 and CDR2: MNHEY, SVGAGI. The junction had 5 bases not matched to a gene; V was cut back by 9 bases and J by 5 bases.

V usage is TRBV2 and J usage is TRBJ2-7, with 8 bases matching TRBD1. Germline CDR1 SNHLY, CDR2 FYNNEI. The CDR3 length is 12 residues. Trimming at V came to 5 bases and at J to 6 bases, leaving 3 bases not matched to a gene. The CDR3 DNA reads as TGTGCCAGCAGTCGGACAGGGCTCGAGCAGTACTTC. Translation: CASSRTGLEQYF.

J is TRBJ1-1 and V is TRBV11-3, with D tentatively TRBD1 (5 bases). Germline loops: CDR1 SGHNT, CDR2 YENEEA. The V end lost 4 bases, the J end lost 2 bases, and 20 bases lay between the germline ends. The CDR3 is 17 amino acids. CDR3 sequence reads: CASSSGGTGRPNTEAFF. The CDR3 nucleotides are TGTGCCAGCAGCTCGGGTGGGACGGGGAGACCCAACACTGAAGCTTTCTTT.

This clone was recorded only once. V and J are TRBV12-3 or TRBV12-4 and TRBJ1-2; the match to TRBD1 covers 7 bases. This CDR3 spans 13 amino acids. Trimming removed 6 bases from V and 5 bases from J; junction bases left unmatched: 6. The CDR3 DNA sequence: TGTGCCAGCAGAACAGGGGCGCGGTATGGCTACACCTTC. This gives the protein CASRTGARYGYTF.

CDR3 sequence: CASSVAHPSYEQYF. The CDR3 coding sequence is TGTGCCAGCAGCGTAGCACACCCGTCCTACGAGCAGTACTTC. The chain couples TRBV9 to TRBJ2-7; D is unresolved. Trimming left V 0 bases short and J 1 base short, with 8 bases between. This CDR3 has 14 amino acids. CDR1 and CDR2 (germline): SGDLS, YYNGEE.

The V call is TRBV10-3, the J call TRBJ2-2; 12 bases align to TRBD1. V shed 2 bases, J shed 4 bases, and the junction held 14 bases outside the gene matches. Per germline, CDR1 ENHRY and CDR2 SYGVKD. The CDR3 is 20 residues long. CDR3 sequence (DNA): TGTGCCATCAGTGAGCAGTTGGGACAGGGGGCGCTCGGTGGCACCGGGGAGCTGTTTTTT. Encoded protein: CAISEQLGQGALGGTGELFF.

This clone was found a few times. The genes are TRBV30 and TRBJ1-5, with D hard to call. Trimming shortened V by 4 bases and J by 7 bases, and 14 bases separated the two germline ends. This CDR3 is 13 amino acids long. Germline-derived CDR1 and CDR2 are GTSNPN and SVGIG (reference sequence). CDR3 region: CAWNSLSGQPQHF. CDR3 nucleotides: TGTGCCTGGAACTCTCTGTCTGGGCAGCCCCAGCATTTT.

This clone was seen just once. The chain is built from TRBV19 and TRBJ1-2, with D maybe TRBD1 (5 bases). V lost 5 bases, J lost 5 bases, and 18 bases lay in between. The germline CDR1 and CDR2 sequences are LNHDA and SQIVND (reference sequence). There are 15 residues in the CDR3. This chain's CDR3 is CASSPGPERDYGYTF. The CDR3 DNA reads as TGTGCCAGTAGTCCGGGACCAGAAAGGGATTATGGCTACACCTTC. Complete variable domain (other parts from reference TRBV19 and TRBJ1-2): DGGITQSPKYLFRKEGQNVTLSCEQNLNHDAMYWYRQDPGQGLRLIYYSQIVNDFQKGDIAEGYSVSREKKESFPLTVTSAQKNPTAFYLCASSPGPERDYGYTFGSGTRLTVV.

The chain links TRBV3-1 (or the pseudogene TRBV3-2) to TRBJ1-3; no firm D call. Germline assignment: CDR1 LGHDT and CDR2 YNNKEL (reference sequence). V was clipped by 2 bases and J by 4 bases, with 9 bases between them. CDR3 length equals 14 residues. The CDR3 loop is CASSQLGVGNTIYF. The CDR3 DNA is TGTGCCAGCAGCCAACTCGGGGTAGGAAACACCATATATTTT.

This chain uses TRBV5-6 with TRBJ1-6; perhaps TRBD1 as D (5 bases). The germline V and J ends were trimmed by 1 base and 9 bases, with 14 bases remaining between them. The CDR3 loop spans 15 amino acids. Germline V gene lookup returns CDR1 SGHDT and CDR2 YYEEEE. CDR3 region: CASSLLGREGSPLHF. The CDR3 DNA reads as TGTGCCAGCAGCTTGTTGGGGCGGGAGGGTTCACCCCTCCACTTT.

CDR3 nucleotide sequence: TGTGCCAGCAGCCCCCGTTGGGGCATGAACACTGAAGCTTTCTTT. Translating it yields CASSPRWGMNTEAFF. This chain uses TRBV3-1 (or the pseudogene TRBV3-2) with TRBJ1-1, with a possible D match to TRBD1 (5 bases). Per the germline V gene, CDR1 is LGHDT and CDR2 is YNNKEL (reference sequence). Trimming took 4 bases from V and 0 from J, leaving 12 bases between them. This CDR3 has 15 residues.

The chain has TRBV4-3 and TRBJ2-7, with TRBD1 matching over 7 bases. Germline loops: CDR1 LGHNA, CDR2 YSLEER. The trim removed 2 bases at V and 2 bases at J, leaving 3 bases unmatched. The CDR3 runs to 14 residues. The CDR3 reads CASSQYRGPYEQYF. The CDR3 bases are TGCGCCAGCAGCCAATACAGGGGTCCCTACGAGCAGTACTTC.

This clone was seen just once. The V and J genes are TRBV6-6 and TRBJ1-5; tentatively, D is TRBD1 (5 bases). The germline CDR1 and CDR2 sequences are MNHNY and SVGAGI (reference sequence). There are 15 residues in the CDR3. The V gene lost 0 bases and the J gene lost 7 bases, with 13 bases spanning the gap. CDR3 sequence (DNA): TGTGCCAGCAGTTACTCGAGACAGTCCGGGCAGCCCCAGCATTTT. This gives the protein CASSYSRQSGQPQHF.

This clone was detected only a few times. The CDR3 nucleotides read TGTGCCAGCAGTTCCTCTGGGACAGTACTTTACGAGCAGTACTTC. This translates into CASSSSGTVLYEQYF. The rearrangement links TRBV6-5 to TRBJ2-7, with TRBD1 matching over 7 bases. The CDR3 is 15 residues long. V dropped 4 bases and J dropped 4; count of bases not matched to a gene: 10. CDR1 is MNHEY and CDR2 is SVGAGI in the germline V gene.

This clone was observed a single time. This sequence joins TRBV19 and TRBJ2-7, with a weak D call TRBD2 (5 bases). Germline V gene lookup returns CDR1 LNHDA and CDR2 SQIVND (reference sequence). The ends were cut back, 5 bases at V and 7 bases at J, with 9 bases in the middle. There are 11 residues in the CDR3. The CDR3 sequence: CASSGGREQYF. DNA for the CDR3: TGTGCCAGTAGTGGAGGAAGGGAGCAGTACTTC.

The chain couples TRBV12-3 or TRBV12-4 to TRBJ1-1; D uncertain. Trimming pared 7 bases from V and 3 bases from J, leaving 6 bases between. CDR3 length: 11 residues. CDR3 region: CASIRDTEAFF. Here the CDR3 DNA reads TGTGCCAGCATTCGTGACACTGAAGCTTTCTTT.

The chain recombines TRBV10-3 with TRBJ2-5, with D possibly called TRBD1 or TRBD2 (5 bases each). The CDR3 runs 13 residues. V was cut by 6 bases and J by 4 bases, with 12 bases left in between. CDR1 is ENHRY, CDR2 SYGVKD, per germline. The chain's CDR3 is CAIRSGTSETQYF. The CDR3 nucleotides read TGTGCCATCAGGTCAGGGACCTCAGAGACCCAGTACTTC.

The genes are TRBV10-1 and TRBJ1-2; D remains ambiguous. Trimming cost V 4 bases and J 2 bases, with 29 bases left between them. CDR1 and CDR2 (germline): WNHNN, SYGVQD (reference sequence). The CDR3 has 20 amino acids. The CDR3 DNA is TGCGCCAGCAGTGCCCTCCGACCGACAAGAAGGGAAGCCCCCAACTATGGCTACACCTTC. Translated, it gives CASSALRPTRREAPNYGYTF.